A selection of T cell receptor beta chains follows, all from one sample in a study of shared clonotypes between healthy human individuals. Only in-frame clones appear in the TCRdb table, and some are missing; sequencing was by immunoSEQ multiplex PCR. The sample has fewer than 1.8 million clones; about 98.5% are singletons. The material sequenced was naive CD4+ T cells sorted from blood. Every receptor here comes from a man aged 25 to 40 in good health. Both conserved end residues are part of each CDR3. Fields, in order: D gene, V gene, J gene, clone size, CDR3 DNA, CDR3 protein. D genes are given only for firm matches. Clone size is shown for a subset of rows, as once, few, many or a class of expanded clone.

d_gene: -
v_gene: TRBV19
j_gene: TRBJ1-2
abundance: -
CDR3nt: TGTGCCAGTAGTATAGGAAAACAGAGGAATGGCTACACCTTC
CDR3aa: CASSIGKQRNGYTF

d_gene: TRBD1
v_gene: TRBV9
j_gene: TRBJ1-3
abundance: -
CDR3nt: TGTGCCAGCAGCGTAGATACAGGGGACTCCTCTGGAAACACCATATATTTT
CDR3aa: CASSVDTGDSSGNTIYF

d_gene: -
v_gene: TRBV13
j_gene: TRBJ2-5
abundance: once
CDR3nt: TGTGCCAGCAGCTTAGTGGGGGTCGGGACCCAGTACTTC
CDR3aa: CASSLVGVGTQYF

d_gene: TRBD2
v_gene: TRBV7-8
j_gene: TRBJ2-7
abundance: -
CDR3nt: TGTGCCAGCAGCTTACGGGGACTAGAGCGGGGGCAGTACTTC
CDR3aa: CASSLRGLERGQYF

d_gene: TRBD1
v_gene: TRBV5-1
j_gene: TRBJ1-3
abundance: -
CDR3nt: TGCGCCAGCAGCTTGGCGACAGGGGGAGCTGGAAACACCATATATTTT
CDR3aa: CASSLATGGAGNTIYF

d_gene: TRBD2
v_gene: TRBV5-1
j_gene: TRBJ2-7
abundance: -
CDR3nt: TGCGCCAGCAGCTTGGGGGGACTAGCGGGAGGGTCCACGGACGAGCAGTACTTC
CDR3aa: CASSLGGLAGGSTDEQYF

d_gene: -
v_gene: TRBV19
j_gene: TRBJ1-3
abundance: -
CDR3nt: TGTGCCAGTAGTATAGACACAGGCCTCATCTCTGGAAACACCATATATTTT
CDR3aa: CASSIDTGLISGNTIYF

d_gene: TRBD1
v_gene: TRBV6-1
j_gene: TRBJ2-3
abundance: -
CDR3nt: TGTGCCAGCAGTGTAGGGGGACAGTCAGATACGCAGTATTTT
CDR3aa: CASSVGGQSDTQYF

d_gene: TRBD1
v_gene: TRBV5-4
j_gene: TRBJ2-5
abundance: -
CDR3nt: TGTGCCAGCAGTTTTAGCGACAGACAGGGGACCCAGTACTTC
CDR3aa: CASSFSDRQGTQYF

d_gene: TRBD2
v_gene: TRBV18
j_gene: TRBJ2-1
abundance: -
CDR3nt: TGTGCCAGCTCACCACCGACTAGCGGTTACAATGAGCAGTTCTTC
CDR3aa: CASSPPTSGYNEQFF

d_gene: TRBD1
v_gene: TRBV9
j_gene: TRBJ2-6
abundance: -
CDR3nt: TGTGCCAGCAGCCCAAGGGGGGACAGGTTAAACTCTGGGGCCAACGTCCTGACTTTC
CDR3aa: CASSPRGDRLNSGANVLTF

d_gene: -
v_gene: TRBV5-6
j_gene: TRBJ2-1
abundance: once
CDR3nt: TGTGCCAGCAGCTTGAGGGGCGGGGAGCAGTTCTTC
CDR3aa: CASSLRGGEQFF

d_gene: -
v_gene: TRBV4-1
j_gene: TRBJ1-2
abundance: -
CDR3nt: TGCGCCAGCAGCCAAGGAGGAGGGGTCTATGGCTACACCTTC
CDR3aa: CASSQGGGVYGYTF

d_gene: -
v_gene: TRBV9
j_gene: TRBJ1-4
abundance: -
CDR3nt: TGTGCCAGCAGCGCGCAGCCTTCAGGGGAAAAACTGTTTTTT
CDR3aa: CASSAQPSGEKLFF

d_gene: -
v_gene: TRBV28
j_gene: TRBJ1-5
abundance: -
CDR3nt: TGTGCCAGCAGTGACCAGAATCAGCCCCAGCATTTT
CDR3aa: CASSDQNQPQHF

d_gene: -
v_gene: TRBV6-1
j_gene: TRBJ2-3
abundance: -
CDR3nt: TGTGCCAGCAGTGAAGCCTCCGGGACCTCGACAGATACGCAGTATTTT
CDR3aa: CASSEASGTSTDTQYF

d_gene: -
v_gene: TRBV6-1
j_gene: TRBJ1-5
abundance: -
CDR3nt: TGTGCCAGCAGTGAAGCAGGGGGGCTGGGCAATCAGCCCCAGCATTTT
CDR3aa: CASSEAGGLGNQPQHF

d_gene: -
v_gene: TRBV5-8
j_gene: TRBJ1-5
abundance: -
CDR3nt: TGTGCCAGCAGCTCCTCCTGGGGGCAGCCCCAGCATTTT
CDR3aa: CASSSSWGQPQHF

d_gene: -
v_gene: TRBV6-5
j_gene: TRBJ1-4
abundance: -
CDR3nt: TGTGCCAGCAGGAGGAAATGGAGTACTAATGAAAAACTGTTTTTT
CDR3aa: CASRRKWSTNEKLFF

d_gene: TRBD2
v_gene: TRBV9
j_gene: TRBJ2-5
abundance: -
CDR3nt: TGTGCCAGCAGTCTGAGGGAGGGTCTGGTCCCGAGTGAGACCCAGTACTTC
CDR3aa: CASSLREGLVPSETQYF

d_gene: -
v_gene: TRBV5-1
j_gene: TRBJ2-3
abundance: once
CDR3nt: TGCGCCAGCAGCTTGGTAGGGCAGCTACAATCAGATACGCAGTATTTT
CDR3aa: CASSLVGQLQSDTQYF

d_gene: -
v_gene: TRBV6-1
j_gene: TRBJ1-5
abundance: -
CDR3nt: TGTGCCAGCAGTGAACCCAGTCCCCGCAATCAGCCCCAGCATTTT
CDR3aa: CASSEPSPRNQPQHF

d_gene: -
v_gene: TRBV14
j_gene: TRBJ2-7
abundance: -
CDR3nt: TGTGCCAGCAGCCAGATCGCGTTCGTGCAGTACTTC
CDR3aa: CASSQIAFVQYF

d_gene: -
v_gene: TRBV29-1
j_gene: TRBJ2-7
abundance: -
CDR3nt: TGCAGCGCCCAGGGGGGGAGGGCCTCCTACGAGCAGTACTTC
CDR3aa: CSAQGGRASYEQYF

d_gene: TRBD2
v_gene: TRBV25-1
j_gene: TRBJ2-5
abundance: once
CDR3nt: TGTGCCAGCAGCGCTAGCGGGACGGTGGAGACCCAGTACTTC
CDR3aa: CASSASGTVETQYF

d_gene: -
v_gene: TRBV29-1
j_gene: TRBJ1-1
abundance: once
CDR3nt: TGCAGCGTTGAAATGCAGGGAGGCACTGAAGCTTTCTTT
CDR3aa: CSVEMQGGTEAFF

d_gene: -
v_gene: TRBV19
j_gene: TRBJ1-2
abundance: -
CDR3nt: TGTGCCAGCCGGAGGAGGGGCTTCTATGGCTACACCTTC
CDR3aa: CASRRRGFYGYTF

d_gene: -
v_gene: TRBV9
j_gene: TRBJ2-1
abundance: -
CDR3nt: TGTGCCAGCAGCTTAGTTAGCCTCACCCCCTACAATGAGCAGTTCTTC
CDR3aa: CASSLVSLTPYNEQFF

d_gene: -
v_gene: TRBV28
j_gene: TRBJ1-1
abundance: -
CDR3nt: TGTGCCAGCAGTTTAGGGACAAACTCCCCGATCTTT
CDR3aa: CASSLGTNSPIF

d_gene: -
v_gene: TRBV10-2
j_gene: TRBJ2-5
abundance: -
CDR3nt: TGCGCCAGCAGTGTTGACAGGCAAGAGACCCAGTACTTC
CDR3aa: CASSVDRQETQYF

d_gene: -
v_gene: TRBV18
j_gene: TRBJ2-1
abundance: -
CDR3nt: TGTGCCAGCTCACCGGCGACCAATGAGCAGTTCTTC
CDR3aa: CASSPATNEQFF

d_gene: -
v_gene: TRBV28
j_gene: TRBJ1-1
abundance: -
CDR3nt: TGTGCCACCGGTAAGCGAACAGGGCCCACTGAAGCTTTCTTT
CDR3aa: CATGKRTGPTEAFF

d_gene: -
v_gene: TRBV6-5
j_gene: TRBJ1-4
abundance: -
CDR3nt: TGTGCCAGCAGGGCCGCCTCGGGTGGTGAAAAACTGTTTTTT
CDR3aa: CASRAASGGEKLFF